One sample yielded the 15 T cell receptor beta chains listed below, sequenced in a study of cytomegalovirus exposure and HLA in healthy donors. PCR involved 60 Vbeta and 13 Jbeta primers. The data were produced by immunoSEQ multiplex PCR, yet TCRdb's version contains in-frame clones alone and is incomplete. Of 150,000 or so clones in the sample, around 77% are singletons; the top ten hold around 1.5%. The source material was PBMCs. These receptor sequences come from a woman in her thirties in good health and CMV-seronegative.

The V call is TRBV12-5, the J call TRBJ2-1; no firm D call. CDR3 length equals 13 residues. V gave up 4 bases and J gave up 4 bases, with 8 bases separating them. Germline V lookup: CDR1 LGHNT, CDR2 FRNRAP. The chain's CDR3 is CASGSTPYNEQFF. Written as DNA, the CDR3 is TGTGCTAGTGGTTCGACACCTTACAATGAGCAGTTCTTC. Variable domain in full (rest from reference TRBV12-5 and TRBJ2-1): DARVTQTPRHKVTEMGQEVTMRCQPILGHNTVFWYRQTMMQGLELLAYFRNRAPLDDSGMPKDRFSAEMPDATLATLKIQPSEPRDSAVYFCASGSTPYNEQFFGPGTRLTVL.

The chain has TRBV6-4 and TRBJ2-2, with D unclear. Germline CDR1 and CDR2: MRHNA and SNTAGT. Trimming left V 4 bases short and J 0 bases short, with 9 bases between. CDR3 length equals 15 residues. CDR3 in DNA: TGTGCCAGCAGTGTTAATTATCCGAACACCGGGGAGCTGTTTTTT. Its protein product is CASSVNYPNTGELFF.

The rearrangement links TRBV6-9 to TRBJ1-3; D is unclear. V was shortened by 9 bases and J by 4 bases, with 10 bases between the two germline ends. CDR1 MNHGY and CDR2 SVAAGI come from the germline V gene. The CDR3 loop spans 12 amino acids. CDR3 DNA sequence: TGTGCCAGTCCTCTACCAGGAAACACCATATATTTT. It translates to CASPLPGNTIYF.

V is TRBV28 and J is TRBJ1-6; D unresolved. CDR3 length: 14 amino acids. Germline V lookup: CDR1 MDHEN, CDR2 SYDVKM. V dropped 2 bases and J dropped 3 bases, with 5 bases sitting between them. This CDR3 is CASSLPLYNSPLHF. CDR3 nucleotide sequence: TGTGCCAGCAGTTTACCCCTCTATAATTCACCCCTCCACTTT.

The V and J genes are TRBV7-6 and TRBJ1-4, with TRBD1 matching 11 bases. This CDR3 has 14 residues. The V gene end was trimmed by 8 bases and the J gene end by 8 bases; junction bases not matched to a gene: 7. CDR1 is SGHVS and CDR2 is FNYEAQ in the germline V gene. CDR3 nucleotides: TGTGCCAGCGGCTGGGACAGGGGGGCCGAAAAACTGTTTTTT. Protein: CASGWDRGAEKLFF. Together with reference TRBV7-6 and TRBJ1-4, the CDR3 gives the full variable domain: GAGVSQSPRYKVTKRGQDVALRCDPISGHVSLYWYRQALGQGPEFLTYFNYEAQQDKSGLPNDRFSAERPEGSISTLTIQRTEQRDSAMYRCASGWDRGAEKLFFGSGTQLSVL.

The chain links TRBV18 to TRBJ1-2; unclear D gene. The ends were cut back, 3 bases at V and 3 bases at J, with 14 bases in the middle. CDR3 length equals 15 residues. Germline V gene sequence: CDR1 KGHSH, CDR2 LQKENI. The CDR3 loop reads CASSPSLRADYGYTF. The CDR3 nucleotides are TGTGCCAGCTCACCCTCATTAAGAGCTGACTATGGCTACACCTTC. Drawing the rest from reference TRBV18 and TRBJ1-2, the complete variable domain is NAGVMQNPRHLVRRRGQEARLRCSPMKGHSHVYWYRQLPEEGLKFMVYLQKENIIDESGMPKERFSAEFPKEGPSILRIQQVVRGDSAAYFCASSPSLRADYGYTFGSGTRLTVV.

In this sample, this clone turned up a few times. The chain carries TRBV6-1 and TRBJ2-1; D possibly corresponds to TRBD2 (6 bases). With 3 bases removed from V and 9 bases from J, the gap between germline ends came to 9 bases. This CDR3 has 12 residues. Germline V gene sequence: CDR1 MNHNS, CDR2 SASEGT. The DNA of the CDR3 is TGTGCCAGCAGTGATATGGGGGGTGAGCAGTTCTTC. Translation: CASSDMGGEQFF.

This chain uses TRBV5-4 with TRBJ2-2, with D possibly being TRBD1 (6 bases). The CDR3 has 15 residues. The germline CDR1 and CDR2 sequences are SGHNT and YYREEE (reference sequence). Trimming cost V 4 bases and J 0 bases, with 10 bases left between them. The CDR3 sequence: CASSLRQANTGELFF. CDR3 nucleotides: TGTGCCAGCAGCCTAAGACAGGCGAACACCGGGGAGCTGTTTTTT.

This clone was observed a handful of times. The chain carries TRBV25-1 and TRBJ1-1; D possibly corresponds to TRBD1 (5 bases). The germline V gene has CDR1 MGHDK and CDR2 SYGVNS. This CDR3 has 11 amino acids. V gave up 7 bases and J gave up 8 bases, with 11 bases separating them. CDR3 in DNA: TGTGCCAGCATCCGGGAGGGGGAAGCTTTCTTT. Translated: CASIREGEAFF.

CDR3 in DNA: TGTGCCAGCAGCTTAGGAGGAACCGCGGGGGGCAATGAGCAGTTCTTC. Translating it yields CASSLGGTAGGNEQFF. The V call is TRBV11-3, the J call TRBJ2-1; 8 bases line up with TRBD2. CDR1 is SGHNT and CDR2 is YENEEA in the germline V gene. This CDR3 is 16 amino acids long. Trimming at V came to 1 base and at J to 6 bases, leaving 8 bases not matched to a gene.

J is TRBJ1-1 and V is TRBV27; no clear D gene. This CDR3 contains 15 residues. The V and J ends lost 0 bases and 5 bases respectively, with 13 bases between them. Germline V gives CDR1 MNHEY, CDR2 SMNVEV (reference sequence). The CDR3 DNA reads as TGTGCCAGCAGTTTATCCTCCGGGGTGGTTACTGAAGCTTTCTTT. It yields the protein CASSLSSGVVTEAFF.

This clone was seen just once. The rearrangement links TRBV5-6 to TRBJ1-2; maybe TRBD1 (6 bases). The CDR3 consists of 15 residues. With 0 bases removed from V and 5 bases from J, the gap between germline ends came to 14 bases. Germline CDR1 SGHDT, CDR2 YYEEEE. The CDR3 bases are TGTGCCAGCAGCTTGGCCTATCGGCAGGGGTATGGCTACACCTTC. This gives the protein CASSLAYRQGYGYTF.

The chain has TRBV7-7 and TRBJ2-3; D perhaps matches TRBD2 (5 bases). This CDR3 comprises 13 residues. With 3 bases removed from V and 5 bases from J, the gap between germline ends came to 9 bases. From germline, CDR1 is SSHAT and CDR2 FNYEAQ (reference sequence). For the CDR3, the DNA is TGTGCCAGCAGCTTGGTGGGGAGAGATACGCAGTATTTT. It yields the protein CASSLVGRDTQYF.

The CDR3 DNA is TGTGCCAGCAGTCTCGGACAGGGGGCGGATAATTCACCCCTCCACTTT. Translating it yields CASSLGQGADNSPLHF. The chain links TRBV2 to TRBJ1-6, with 11 positions matching TRBD1. This CDR3 has 16 residues. Germline V gene sequence: CDR1 SNHLY, CDR2 FYNNEI. The junction had 5 bases not matched to a gene; V was cut back by 5 bases and J by 5 bases. Together with reference TRBV2 and TRBJ1-6, the CDR3 gives the full variable domain: EPEVTQTPSHQVTQMGQEVILRCVPISNHLYFYWYRQILGQKVEFLVSFYNNEISEKSEIFDDQFSVERPDGSNFTLKIRSTKLEDSAMYFCASSLGQGADNSPLHFGNGTRLTVT.

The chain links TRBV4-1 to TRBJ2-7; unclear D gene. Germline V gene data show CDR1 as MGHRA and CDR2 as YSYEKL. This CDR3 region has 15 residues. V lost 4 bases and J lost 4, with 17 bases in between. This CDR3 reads CASSPFSAGGYEQYF. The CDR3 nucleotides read TGCGCCAGCAGCCCCTTCTCGGCAGGTGGGTACGAGCAGTACTTC.